What follows are 4 T cell receptor beta chains derived from one specimen sequenced in a study of cytomegalovirus exposure and HLA in healthy donors (TCRdb year 2017). Library method: the immunoSEQ multiplex PCR assay. TCRdb holds this immuneACCESS table with in-frame rearrangements only. Some clones are missing; in checked studies, unresolved V genes explain under half, and the rest has no known cause. The sample table holds 150,000 to 200,000 clones, of which roughly 81% were seen once. The top ten hold less than 1.5% of the sample. Material: PBMCs. These receptors were taken from a young woman in good health and CMV-seronegative.

This rearrangement joins TRBV5-6 to TRBJ1-2; D remains unclear. Germline V lookup: CDR1 SGHDT, CDR2 YYEEEE. Trimming removed 0 bases from V and 6 bases from J, with 9 bases in between. This CDR3 region has 13 residues. The CDR3 region is CASSLDAGDGYTF. For the CDR3, the DNA is TGTGCCAGCAGCTTGGACGCTGGAGATGGCTACACCTTC.

This chain joins TRBV18 and TRBJ2-5; 8 bases are a match to TRBD1. This CDR3 is built from 14 residues. Germline V CDR1 and CDR2: KGHSH, LQKENI. The V segment lost 3 bases and the J segment 4 bases; nucleotides outside the gene matches: 4. DNA of the CDR3: TGTGCCAGCTCACCCGGGACAGGAGGAGAGACCCAGTACTTC. It yields the protein CASSPGTGGETQYF.

The rearrangement links TRBV7-7 to TRBJ2-1; 9 bases fit TRBD1. Trimming removed 5 bases from V and 8 bases from J; junction bases left unmatched: 4. There are 13 residues in the CDR3. Germline lookup yields CDR1 SSHAT and CDR2 FNYEAQ (reference sequence). DNA of the CDR3: TGTGCCAGCAGCCGGACAGGGGACTATGAGCAGTTCTTC. It is translated as CASSRTGDYEQFF.

The genes are TRBV19 and TRBJ2-5; 7 bases align to TRBD2. The CDR3 spans 15 residues. Per the germline V gene, CDR1 is LNHDA and CDR2 is SQIVND (reference sequence). The trim removed 11 bases at V and 2 bases at J, leaving 14 bases unmatched. The CDR3 DNA reads TGTGCCCTAATACAGATACTAGCGTCGCAAGAGACCCAGTACTTC. Encoded protein: CALIQILASQETQYF.